Sequencing of this TCR beta chain was carried out in a study of CD8+CD57+ T cells in acquired aplastic anemia. Genomic DNA provided the template from which TCR beta VDJ and CDR3 profiles were obtained. From the reads, TCRdb called clonotypes with MiXCR, one entry per CDR3 protein. The sample consists of fewer than 300,000 distinct CDR3 sequences, around 82% of them appearing once. V gave up 6 bases and J gave up 4 bases; unmatched junction bases: 8. CDR1 is SGHNT and CDR2 is YENEEA in the germline V gene. The length of the CDR3 is 15 residues. All patients picked for sequencing had shown, by flow cytometry, an expansion of CD8+CD57+ cells.

Input material: sorted CD4+, CD8+, or CD8+CD57+ T cells (not recorded which) from PBMCs. This clonotype originated in a human donor with aplastic anemia. This chain links TRBV11-3 with TRBJ2-5, with 10 bases matching TRBD1. The DNA of the CDR3 is TGTGCCAGCAGTTTAAGCCGGACAGGGGGAGAGACCCAGTACTTC. Translating it yields CASSLSRTGGETQYF.